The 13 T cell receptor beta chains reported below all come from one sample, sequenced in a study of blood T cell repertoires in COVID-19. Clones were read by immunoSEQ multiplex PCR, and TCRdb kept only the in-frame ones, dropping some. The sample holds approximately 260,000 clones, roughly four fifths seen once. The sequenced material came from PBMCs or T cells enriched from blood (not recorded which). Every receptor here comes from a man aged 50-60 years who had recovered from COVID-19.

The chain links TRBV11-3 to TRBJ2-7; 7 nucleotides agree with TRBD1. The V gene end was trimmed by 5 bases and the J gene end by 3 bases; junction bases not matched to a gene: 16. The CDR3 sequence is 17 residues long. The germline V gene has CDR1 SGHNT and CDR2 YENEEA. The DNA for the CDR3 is TGTGCCAGCAGCCGATCTACAGGGGACATAGGGGTCTACGAGCAGTACTTC. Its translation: CASSRSTGDIGVYEQYF.

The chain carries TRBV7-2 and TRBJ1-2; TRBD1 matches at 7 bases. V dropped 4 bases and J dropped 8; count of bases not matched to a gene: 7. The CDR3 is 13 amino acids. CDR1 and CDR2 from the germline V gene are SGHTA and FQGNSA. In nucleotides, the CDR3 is TGTGCCAGCAGCTCGAAGGGGGCGCTCGGCTACACCTTC. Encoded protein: CASSSKGALGYTF.

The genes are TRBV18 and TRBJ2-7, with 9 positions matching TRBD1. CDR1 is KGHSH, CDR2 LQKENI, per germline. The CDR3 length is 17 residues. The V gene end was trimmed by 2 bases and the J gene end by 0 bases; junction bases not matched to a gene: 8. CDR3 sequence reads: CASSPSTGGTSSYEQYF. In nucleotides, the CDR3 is TGTGCCAGCTCACCATCAACAGGGGGCACTAGCTCCTACGAGCAGTACTTC. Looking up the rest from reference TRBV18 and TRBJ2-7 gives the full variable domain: NAGVMQNPRHLVRRRGQEARLRCSPMKGHSHVYWYRQLPEEGLKFMVYLQKENIIDESGMPKERFSAEFPKEGPSILRIQQVVRGDSAAYFCASSPSTGGTSSYEQYFGPGTRLTVT.

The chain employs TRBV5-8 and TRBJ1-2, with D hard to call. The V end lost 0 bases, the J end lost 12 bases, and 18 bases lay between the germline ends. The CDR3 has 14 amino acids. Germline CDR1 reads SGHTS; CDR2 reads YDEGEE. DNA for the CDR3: TGTGCCAGCAGCTTGGCCGGGCGCGGGCTCGCTAACACCTTC. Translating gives CASSLAGRGLANTF.

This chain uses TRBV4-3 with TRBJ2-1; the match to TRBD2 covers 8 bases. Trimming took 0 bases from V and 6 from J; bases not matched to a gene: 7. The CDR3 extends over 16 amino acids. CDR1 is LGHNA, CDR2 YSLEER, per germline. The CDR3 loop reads CASSQDNGRALNEQFF. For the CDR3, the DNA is TGCGCCAGCAGCCAAGATAACGGGAGGGCCCTCAATGAGCAGTTCTTC.

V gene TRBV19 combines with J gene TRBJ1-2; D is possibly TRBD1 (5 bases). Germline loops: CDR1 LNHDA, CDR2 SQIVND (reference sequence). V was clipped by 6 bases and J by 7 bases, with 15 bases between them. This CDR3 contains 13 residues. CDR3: CASSLGAAAGYTF. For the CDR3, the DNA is TGTGCCAGTAGCCTAGGGGCGGCCGCTGGCTACACCTTC.

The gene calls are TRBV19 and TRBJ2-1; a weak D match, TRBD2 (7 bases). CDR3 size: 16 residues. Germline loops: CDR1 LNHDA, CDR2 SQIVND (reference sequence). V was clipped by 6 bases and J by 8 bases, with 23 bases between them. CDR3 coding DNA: TGTGCCAGTAGGAGGGGGGGACCTGGAATAATCGATGAGCAGTTCTTC. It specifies CASRRGGPGIIDEQFF.

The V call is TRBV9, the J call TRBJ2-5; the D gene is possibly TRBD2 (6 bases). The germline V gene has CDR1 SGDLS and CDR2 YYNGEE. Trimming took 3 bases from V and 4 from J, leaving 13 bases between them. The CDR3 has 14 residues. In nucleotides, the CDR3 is TGTGCCAGCAGCGAGGGGACTGCTCGAGAGACCCAGTACTTC. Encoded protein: CASSEGTARETQYF.

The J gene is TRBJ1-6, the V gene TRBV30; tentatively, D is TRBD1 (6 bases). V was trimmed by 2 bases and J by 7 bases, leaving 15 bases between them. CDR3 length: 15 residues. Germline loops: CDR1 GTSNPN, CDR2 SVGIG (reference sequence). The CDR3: CAWSPKTGPNSPLHF. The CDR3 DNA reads TGTGCCTGGAGTCCGAAAACAGGGCCAAATTCACCCCTCCACTTT.

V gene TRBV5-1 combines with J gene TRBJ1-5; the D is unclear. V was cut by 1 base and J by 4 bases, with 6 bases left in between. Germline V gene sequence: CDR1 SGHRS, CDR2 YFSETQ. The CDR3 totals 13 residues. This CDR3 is CASSLSQNQPQHF. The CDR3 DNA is TGCGCCAGCAGCTTGTCGCAGAATCAGCCCCAGCATTTT.

This CDR3 reads CASSAGQGREQFF. The CDR3 DNA reads TGTGCCAGCTCAGCGGGACAGGGGCGTGAGCAGTTCTTC. The chain links TRBV18 to TRBJ2-1; 10 nucleotides align to TRBD1. The CDR3 has 13 residues. Germline V gene data show CDR1 as KGHSH and CDR2 as LQKENI. V lost 5 bases to trimming and J lost 9 bases; unmatched junction nucleotides: 4.

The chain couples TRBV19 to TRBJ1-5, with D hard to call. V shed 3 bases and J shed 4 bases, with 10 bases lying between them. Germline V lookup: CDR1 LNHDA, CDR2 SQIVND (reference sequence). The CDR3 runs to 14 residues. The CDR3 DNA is TGTGCCAGTAGTATCGCAGGAATAAATCAGCCCCAGCATTTT. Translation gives CASSIAGINQPQHF.

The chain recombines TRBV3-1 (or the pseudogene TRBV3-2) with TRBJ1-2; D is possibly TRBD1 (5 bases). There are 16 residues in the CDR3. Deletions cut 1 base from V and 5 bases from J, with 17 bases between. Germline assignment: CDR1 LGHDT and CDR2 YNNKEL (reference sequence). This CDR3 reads CASSQGVDDGQYGYTF. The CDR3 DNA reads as TGTGCCAGCAGCCAAGGCGTAGATGACGGACAATATGGCTACACCTTC.